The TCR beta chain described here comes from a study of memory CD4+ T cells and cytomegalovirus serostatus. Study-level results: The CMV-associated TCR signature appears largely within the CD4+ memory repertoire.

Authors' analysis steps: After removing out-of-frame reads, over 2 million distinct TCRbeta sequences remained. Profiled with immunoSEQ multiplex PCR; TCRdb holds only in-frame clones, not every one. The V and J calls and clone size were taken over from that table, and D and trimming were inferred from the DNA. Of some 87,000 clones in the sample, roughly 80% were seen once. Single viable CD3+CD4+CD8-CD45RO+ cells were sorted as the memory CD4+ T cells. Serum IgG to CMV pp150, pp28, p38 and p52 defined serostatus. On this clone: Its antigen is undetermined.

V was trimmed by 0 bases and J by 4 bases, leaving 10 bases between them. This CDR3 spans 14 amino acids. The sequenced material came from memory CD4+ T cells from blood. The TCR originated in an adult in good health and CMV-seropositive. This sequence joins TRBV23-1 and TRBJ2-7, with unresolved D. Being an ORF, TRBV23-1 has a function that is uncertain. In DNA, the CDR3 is TGCGCCAGCAGTCAATCGGCAGGTGGGTACGAGCAGTACTTC. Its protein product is CASSQSAGGYEQYF.